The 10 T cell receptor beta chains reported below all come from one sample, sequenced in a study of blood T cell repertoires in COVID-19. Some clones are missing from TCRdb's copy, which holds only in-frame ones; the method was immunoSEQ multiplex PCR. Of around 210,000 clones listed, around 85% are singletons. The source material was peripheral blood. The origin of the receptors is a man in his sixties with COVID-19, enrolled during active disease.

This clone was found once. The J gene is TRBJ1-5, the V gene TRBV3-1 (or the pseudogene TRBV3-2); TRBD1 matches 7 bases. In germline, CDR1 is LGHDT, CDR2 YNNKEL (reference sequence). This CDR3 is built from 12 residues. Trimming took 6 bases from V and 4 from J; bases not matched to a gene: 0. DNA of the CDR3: TGTGCCAGCAGACAGGGGAATCAGCCCCAGCATTTT. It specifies CASRQGNQPQHF.

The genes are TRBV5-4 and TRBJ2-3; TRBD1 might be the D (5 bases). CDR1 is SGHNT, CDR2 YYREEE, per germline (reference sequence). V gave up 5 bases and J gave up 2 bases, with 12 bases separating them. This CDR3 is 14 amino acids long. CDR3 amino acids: CASSMTVTTDTQYF. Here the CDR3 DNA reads TGTGCCAGCAGTATGACAGTAACCACAGATACGCAGTATTTT.

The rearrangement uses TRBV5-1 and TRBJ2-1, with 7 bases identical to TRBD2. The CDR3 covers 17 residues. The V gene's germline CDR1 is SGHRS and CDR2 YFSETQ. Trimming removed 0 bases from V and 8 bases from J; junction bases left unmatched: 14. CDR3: CASSLAGTITAVDEQFF. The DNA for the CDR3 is TGCGCCAGCAGCTTGGCCGGGACTATAACGGCGGTGGATGAGCAGTTCTTC.

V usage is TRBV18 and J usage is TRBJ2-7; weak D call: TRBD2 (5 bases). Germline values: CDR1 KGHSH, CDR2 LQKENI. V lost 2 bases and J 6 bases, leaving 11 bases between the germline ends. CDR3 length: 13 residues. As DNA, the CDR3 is TGTGCCAGCTCACCAGCAGGAGGTACCGAGCAGTACTTC. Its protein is CASSPAGGTEQYF.

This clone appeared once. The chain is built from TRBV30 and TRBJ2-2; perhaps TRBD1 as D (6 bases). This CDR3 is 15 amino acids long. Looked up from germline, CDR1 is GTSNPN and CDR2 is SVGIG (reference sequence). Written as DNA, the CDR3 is TGTGCGGGTCAGTTCGGACAGATGAACACCGGGGAGCTGTTTTTT. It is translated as CAGQFGQMNTGELFF.

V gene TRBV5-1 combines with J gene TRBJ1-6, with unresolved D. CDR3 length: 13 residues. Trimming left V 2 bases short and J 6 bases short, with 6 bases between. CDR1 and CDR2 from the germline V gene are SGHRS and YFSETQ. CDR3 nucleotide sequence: TGCGCCAGCAGCTTTGAGGGTAATTCACCCCTCCACTTT. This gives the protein CASSFEGNSPLHF.

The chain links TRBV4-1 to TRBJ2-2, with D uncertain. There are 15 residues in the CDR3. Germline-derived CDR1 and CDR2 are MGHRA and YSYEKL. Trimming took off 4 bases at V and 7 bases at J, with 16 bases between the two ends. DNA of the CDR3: TGCGCCAGCAGCCCACCCTGGGCTAATAGCGGGGAGCTGTTTTTT. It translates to CASSPPWANSGELFF.

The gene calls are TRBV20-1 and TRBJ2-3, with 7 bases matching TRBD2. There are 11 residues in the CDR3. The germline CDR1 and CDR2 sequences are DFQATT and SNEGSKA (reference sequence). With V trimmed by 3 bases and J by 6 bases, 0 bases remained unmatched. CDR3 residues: CSARRGDTQYF. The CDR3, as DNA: TGCAGTGCTAGGCGGGGGGATACGCAGTATTTT.

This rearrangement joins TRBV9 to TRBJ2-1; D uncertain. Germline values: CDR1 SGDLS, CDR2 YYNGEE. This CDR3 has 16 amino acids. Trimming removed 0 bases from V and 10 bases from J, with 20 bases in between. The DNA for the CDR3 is TGTGCCAGCAGCGTAGGGCAGCGCCGCTATATGAACGAGCAGTTCTTC. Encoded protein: CASSVGQRRYMNEQFF.

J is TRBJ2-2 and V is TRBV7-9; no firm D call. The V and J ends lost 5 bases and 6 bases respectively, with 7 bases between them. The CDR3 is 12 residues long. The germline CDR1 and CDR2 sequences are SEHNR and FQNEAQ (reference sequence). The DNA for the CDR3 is TGTGCCAGCAGCCTCGAGGCCGGGGAGCTGTTTTTT. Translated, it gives CASSLEAGELFF.